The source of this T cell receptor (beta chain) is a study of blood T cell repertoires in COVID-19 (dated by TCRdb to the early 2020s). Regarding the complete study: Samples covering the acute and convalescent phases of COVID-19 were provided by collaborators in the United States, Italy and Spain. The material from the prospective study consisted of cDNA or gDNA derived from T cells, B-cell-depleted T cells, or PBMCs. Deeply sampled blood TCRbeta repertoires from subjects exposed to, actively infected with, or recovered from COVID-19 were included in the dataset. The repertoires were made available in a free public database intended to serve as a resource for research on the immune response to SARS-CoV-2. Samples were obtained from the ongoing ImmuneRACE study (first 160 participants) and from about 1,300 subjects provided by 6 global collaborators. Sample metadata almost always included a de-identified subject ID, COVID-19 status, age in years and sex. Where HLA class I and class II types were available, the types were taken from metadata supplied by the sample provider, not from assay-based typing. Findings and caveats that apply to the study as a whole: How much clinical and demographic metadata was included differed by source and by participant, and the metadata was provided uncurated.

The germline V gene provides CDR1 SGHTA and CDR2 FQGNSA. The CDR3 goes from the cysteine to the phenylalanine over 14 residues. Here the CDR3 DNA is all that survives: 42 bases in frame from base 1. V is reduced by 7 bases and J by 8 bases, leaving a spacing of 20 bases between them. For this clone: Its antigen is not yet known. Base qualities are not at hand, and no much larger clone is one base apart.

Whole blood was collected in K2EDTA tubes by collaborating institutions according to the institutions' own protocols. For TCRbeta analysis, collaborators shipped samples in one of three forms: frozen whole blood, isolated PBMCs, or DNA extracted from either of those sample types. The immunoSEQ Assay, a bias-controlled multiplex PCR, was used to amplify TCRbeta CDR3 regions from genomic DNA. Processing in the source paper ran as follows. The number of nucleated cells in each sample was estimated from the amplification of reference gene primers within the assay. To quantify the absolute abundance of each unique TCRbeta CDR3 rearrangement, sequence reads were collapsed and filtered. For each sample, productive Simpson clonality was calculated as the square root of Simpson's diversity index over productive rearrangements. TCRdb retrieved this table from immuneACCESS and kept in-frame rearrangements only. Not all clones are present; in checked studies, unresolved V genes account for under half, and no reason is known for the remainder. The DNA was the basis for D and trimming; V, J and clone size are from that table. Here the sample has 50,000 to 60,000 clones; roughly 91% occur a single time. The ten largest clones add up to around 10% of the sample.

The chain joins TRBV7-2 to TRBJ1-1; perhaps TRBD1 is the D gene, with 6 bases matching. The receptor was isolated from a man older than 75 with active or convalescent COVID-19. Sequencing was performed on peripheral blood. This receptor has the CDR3 CASTDYRGAGEAFF. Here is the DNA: TGTGCCAGCACTGATTATCGGGGGGCGGGAGAAGCTTTCTTT.